One and the same sample provided the 28 T cell receptor beta chains below, sequenced in a study of blood T cells in healthy people across ages. Then a second PCR, running roughly 7 to 12 cycles, was carried out with a sample-barcoded 5' primer and a J-beta primer mix. In TCRdb, the 5' RACE reads were re-called with MiXCR into one record per CDR3 protein. The table includes 550,000 to 800,000 distinct CDR3 sequences, around 21% detected once. The specimen was blood. These receptors originate from a man between 65 and 80 years old in good health.

For the CDR3, the DNA is TGTGCCAGCAGCCAATTCGGGGCTGACACCATATATTTT. It yields the protein CASSQFGADTIYF. The chain is built from TRBV14 and TRBJ1-3, with D maybe TRBD1 (5 bases). The CDR3 totals 13 residues. Trimming shortened V by 2 bases and J by 8 bases, and 10 bases separated the two germline ends. The germline gives CDR1 SGHDN, CDR2 FVKESK.

In this sample, this clonotype turned up many times. The chain joins TRBV27 to TRBJ1-2, with 7 nucleotides matching TRBD1. J lost 6 bases, V lost 8 bases, and 15 bases had no gene match. The CDR3 contains 15 residues. CDR1 MNHEY and CDR2 SMNVEV come from the germline V gene (reference sequence). CDR3 bases: TGTGCCAGCGGGACCCGACAGGGATGGGGGGATGGCTACACCTTC. It encodes CASGTRQGWGDGYTF.

This chain joins TRBV27 and TRBJ2-3; 7 bases match TRBD2. The ends lost 5 bases at V and 4 bases at J; junction bases unmatched: 9. The CDR3 runs to 15 residues. Germline CDR1 MNHEY, CDR2 SMNVEV (reference sequence). The CDR3 region has the DNA TGTGCCAGCAGTACGCGGGAGTCGGGGGCAGATACGCAGTATTTT. Protein product: CASSTRESGADTQYF.

This clonotype was counted many times. The chain is built from TRBV25-1 and TRBJ1-2; D call uncertain. This CDR3 contains 13 residues. Between the trimmed V and J ends, which lost 3 bases and 3 bases, there was a span of 8 bases. Per the germline V gene, CDR1 is MGHDK and CDR2 is SYGVNS. The CDR3 loop reads CASSEGTDYGYTF. Here the CDR3 DNA reads TGTGCCAGCAGTGAGGGCACCGACTATGGCTACACCTTC.

This clonotype was seen only a few times. V and J are TRBV28 and TRBJ2-3; 9 positions match TRBD1. This CDR3 contains 17 residues. Germline lookup yields CDR1 MDHEN and CDR2 SYDVKM. Unmatched junction bases numbered 10, after V lost 3 bases and J lost 3 bases. The CDR3 loop reads CASSLPRDRVSTDTQYF. As DNA, the CDR3 is TGTGCCAGCAGTTTGCCTAGGGACAGGGTTTCAACAGATACGCAGTATTTT.

The chain uses TRBV7-2 and TRBJ1-2; D gene ambiguous. The V gene lost 1 base and the J gene lost 4 bases, with 10 bases spanning the gap. CDR3 length: 14 residues. Germline CDR1 reads SGHTA; CDR2 reads FQGNSA. The DNA for the CDR3 is TGTGCCAGCAGCTTAGACGGCGGACCCTATGGCTACACCTTC. It encodes CASSLDGGPYGYTF.

The table lists this clonotype with a few counts. The V and J genes are TRBV5-1 and TRBJ2-3, with 8 bases identical to TRBD1. Germline assignment: CDR1 SGHRS and CDR2 YFSETQ. V was pared by 3 bases and J by 0 bases, with 6 bases of the junction left unmatched. The CDR3 is made up of 16 amino acids. CDR3 residues: CASSSGQGPSTDTQYF. CDR3 bases: TGCGCCAGCAGCTCAGGACAGGGTCCTAGCACAGATACGCAGTATTTT.

This clonotype was recorded a few times. This rearrangement joins TRBV3-1 to TRBJ2-2, with 8 bases that match TRBD1. CDR1 is LGHDT, CDR2 YNNKEL, per germline (reference sequence). Trimming took 4 bases from V and 1 from J; bases not matched to a gene: 14. This CDR3 comprises 19 residues. CDR3 DNA sequence: TGTGCCAGCAGCCTGAACAGGGGGAACCAGCGGTGGAACACCGGGGAGCTGTTTTTT. It encodes CASSLNRGNQRWNTGELFF.

The chain recombines TRBV18 with TRBJ2-5; D is uncertain. CDR1 is KGHSH, CDR2 LQKENI, per germline. The CDR3 consists of 14 residues. Deletions cut 2 bases from V and 5 bases from J, with 12 bases between. The CDR3 protein is CASSPNPGLETQYF. Written as DNA, the CDR3 is TGTGCCAGCTCACCAAATCCCGGGTTGGAGACCCAGTACTTC.

In this sample, this clonotype turned up a few times. The chain recombines TRBV21-1 with TRBJ2-5. The DNA matches TRBJ2-7 better at its end, which makes the J call doubtful. TRBV21-1 is designated a pseudogene. The CDR3 contains 13 residues. The CDR3 here is CASSTESSYEQYF. CDR3 bases: TGTGCCAGCAGCACTGAGAGCTCCTACGAGCAGTACTTC.

This clonotype was observed a handful of times. V usage is TRBV20-1 and J usage is TRBJ2-1; 8 positions agree with TRBD1. With V trimmed by 3 bases and J by 7 bases, 2 bases remained unmatched. CDR1 is DFQATT, CDR2 SNEGSKA, per germline (reference sequence). The CDR3 runs to 12 residues. Written as DNA, the CDR3 is TGCAGTGCTAGCCGGACAGGGAATGAGCAGTTCTTC. Encoded protein: CSASRTGNEQFF.

There are many counts of this clonotype. The gene calls are TRBV5-1 and TRBJ2-5; 7 bases are a match to TRBD1. Germline loops: CDR1 SGHRS, CDR2 YFSETQ. The V gene end was trimmed by 4 bases and the J gene end by 10 bases; junction bases not matched to a gene: 10. The CDR3 runs to 13 residues. The CDR3: CASSRQGWEDQYF. CDR3 DNA sequence: TGCGCCAGCAGCCGACAGGGATGGGAAGACCAGTACTTC.

The chain links TRBV20-1 to TRBJ2-1, with D tentatively TRBD1 or TRBD2 (5 bases each). This CDR3 is 13 amino acids long. Trimming took 3 bases from V and 8 from J, leaving 14 bases between them. Germline values: CDR1 DFQATT, CDR2 SNEGSKA (reference sequence). Written as DNA, the CDR3 is TGCAGTGCTAGCCCGGGACGCGGGTATGAGCAGTTCTTC. Residues: CSASPGRGYEQFF.

This clonotype was seen a handful of times. The V call is TRBV6-5, the J call TRBJ2-5, with D tentatively TRBD1 (6 bases). The CDR3 runs to 15 residues. Germline-derived CDR1 and CDR2 are MNHEY and SVGAGI. V was trimmed by 6 bases and J by 1 base, leaving 15 bases between them. The CDR3 spells CASSQRLDSQETQYF. CDR3 bases: TGTGCCAGCAGCCAGCGACTGGACAGCCAAGAGACCCAGTACTTC.

This clonotype was observed a few times. This chain joins TRBV28 and TRBJ2-1; 9 bases map to TRBD1. The junction had 6 bases not matched to a gene; V was cut back by 2 bases and J by 7 bases. The CDR3 spans 15 residues. Germline values: CDR1 MDHEN, CDR2 SYDVKM. The CDR3 reads CASSLPQQGANEQFF. DNA of the CDR3: TGTGCCAGCAGTTTACCACAACAGGGGGCAAATGAGCAGTTCTTC.

This clonotype was detected only a few times. This chain uses TRBV4-3 with TRBJ2-5; possible D gene TRBD2, 6 bases. The CDR3 is made up of 16 amino acids. Per the germline V gene, CDR1 is LGHNA and CDR2 is YSLEER. Trimming shortened V by 0 bases and J by 2 bases, and 13 bases separated the two germline ends. The CDR3 sequence: CASSQDLYGGQETQYF. CDR3 DNA: TGCGCCAGCAGCCAAGATCTCTACGGAGGGCAAGAGACCCAGTACTTC.

The chain is built from TRBV5-1 and TRBJ1-2; D ambiguous. V lost 0 bases, J lost 4 bases, and 10 bases lay in between. Per the germline V gene, CDR1 is SGHRS and CDR2 is YFSETQ. This CDR3 contains 14 residues. The CDR3 region has the DNA TGCGCCAGCAGCTTGGCCAGTGGTGGCTATGGCTACACCTTC. Protein product: CASSLASGGYGYTF.

The chain links TRBV27 to TRBJ2-3; 11 nucleotides match TRBD1. V shed 5 bases and J 6 bases; nucleotides not matched to a gene: 10. The CDR3 sequence is 16 residues long. CDR1 is MNHEY, CDR2 SMNVEV, per germline (reference sequence). The CDR3 sequence is CASSKGTGGLVDTQYF. The DNA for the CDR3 is TGTGCCAGCAGTAAAGGGACAGGGGGGCTAGTGGATACGCAGTATTTT.

The chain is built from TRBV25-1 and TRBJ1-2; D unclear. Germline V gene lookup returns CDR1 MGHDK and CDR2 SYGVNS. Trimming removed 2 bases from V and 3 bases from J, with 16 bases in between. The CDR3 contains 16 residues. The CDR3 region is CASSETLVRPYYGYTF. CDR3 DNA: TGTGCCAGCAGTGAAACCTTGGTCAGGCCCTACTATGGCTACACCTTC.

Written as DNA, the CDR3 is TGTGCCAGCAGCGCGATGTACAATGAGCAGTTCTTC. It is translated as CASSAMYNEQFF. The chain links TRBV6-1 to TRBJ2-5, with D unresolved. The J call is doubtful: the DNA matches TRBJ2-1 better. This CDR3 is built from 12 residues. Germline CDR1 MNHNS, CDR2 SASEGT.

Ten or more counts support this clonotype. The chain couples TRBV29-1 to TRBJ2-1; D might be TRBD2 (8 bases). Germline assignment: CDR1 SQVTM and CDR2 ANQGSEA. The CDR3 length is 13 residues. Trimming left V 7 bases short and J 3 bases short, with 13 bases between. DNA for the CDR3: TGCAGCGCCGGGGGGGACAGCTACAATGAGCAGTTCTTC. Protein product: CSAGGDSYNEQFF.

The chain has TRBV20-1 and TRBJ2-7; the D is unclear. The V gene's germline CDR1 is DFQATT and CDR2 SNEGSKA (reference sequence). This CDR3 is built from 14 residues. The V end lost 0 bases, the J end lost 6 bases, and 15 bases lay between the germline ends. The CDR3 region has the DNA TGCAGTGCTAGAGATCGTCTGGGGAACCGCGAGCAGTACTTC. This codes for CSARDRLGNREQYF.

V usage is TRBV12-3 or TRBV12-4 and J usage is TRBJ2-3; a weak D match, TRBD2 (5 bases). Trimming removed 3 bases at V and 4 bases at J, with 11 bases between. The CDR3 extends over 14 amino acids. The DNA for the CDR3 is TGTGCCAGCAGTTTCACGGGAAGAGCAGATACGCAGTATTTT. Its translation is CASSFTGRADTQYF.

This clonotype was seen more than once but under ten times. V gene TRBV5-1 combines with J gene TRBJ1-4, with 10 bases fitting TRBD1. This CDR3 has 17 residues. Germline loops: CDR1 SGHRS, CDR2 YFSETQ. With 4 bases clipped from V and 2 bases from J, the junction kept 8 bases outside the gene matches. The CDR3 here is CASSGDRGRRTNEKLFF. In DNA form, the CDR3 reads TGCGCCAGCAGCGGAGACAGGGGGCGCAGGACTAATGAAAAACTGTTTTTT.

The sample holds many counts of this clonotype. The V call is TRBV20-1, the J call TRBJ1-4; TRBD1 might be the D (6 bases). Germline V gives CDR1 DFQATT, CDR2 SNEGSKA (reference sequence). The CDR3 is 12 amino acids. Between the trimmed V and J ends, which lost 4 bases and 8 bases, there was a span of 11 bases. The CDR3 protein is CSAIMGGEKLFF. In nucleotides, the CDR3 is TGCAGTGCTATAATGGGGGGCGAAAAACTGTTTTTT.

This CDR3 is CASSPKTYTEEQFF. The CDR3 region has the DNA TGTGCCAGCTCACCCAAAACCTATACCGAAGAGCAGTTCTTC. The chain is built from TRBV18 and TRBJ2-1, with D unresolved. This CDR3 region has 14 residues. Germline CDR1 KGHSH, CDR2 LQKENI. V was trimmed by 3 bases and J by 10 bases, leaving 16 bases between them.

V gene TRBV5-5 combines with J gene TRBJ1-4, with 9 bases identical to TRBD1. The V and J ends lost 0 bases and 0 bases, in that order; junction bases with no gene match: 0. The CDR3 totals 16 residues. CDR1 and CDR2 from the germline V gene are SGHKS and YYEKEE (reference sequence). CDR3 DNA sequence: TGTGCCAGCAGCTTGGGGGACAGGGCAACTAATGAAAAACTGTTTTTT. This codes for CASSLGDRATNEKLFF.

This clonotype was counted only a few times. In DNA form, the CDR3 reads TGTGCCAGCAGTCTCATGGTCCTGGAGACCCAGTACTTC. Protein sequence: CASSLMVLETQYF. The chain carries TRBV12-3 or TRBV12-4 and TRBJ2-5; D is unresolved. The CDR3 has 13 amino acids. V was clipped by 5 bases and J by 5 bases, with 12 bases between them.